The 11 T cell receptor beta chains reported below all come from one sample, sequenced in a study of shared clonotypes between healthy human individuals. TCRdb's copy holds only in-frame clones and misses some; the assay was immunoSEQ multiplex PCR. Of fewer than 1 million clones in the sample, about 96% were seen once. CD45RO-negative, CCR7-selected cells formed the naive CD8 fraction, which excluded terminally differentiated effector memory CD45RA+ cells. Sequenced: naive CD8+ T cells sorted from blood. The receptors come from a man younger than 40 in good health.

This chain connects TRBV5-5 to TRBJ2-5, with 9 bases matching TRBD2. The CDR3 loop spans 15 amino acids. Germline V gene lookup returns CDR1 SGHKS and CDR2 YYEKEE (reference sequence). V lost 4 bases and J lost 2; bases outside the gene matches: 6. The CDR3 loop is CASSTRTSAQETQYF. The CDR3 DNA is TGTGCCAGCAGCACCCGGACTAGCGCACAAGAGACCCAGTACTTC. The full variable domain, completed using reference TRBV5-5 and TRBJ2-5, is DAGVTQSPTHLIKTRGQQVTLRCSPISGHKSVSWYQQVLGQGPQFIFQYYEKEERGRGNFPDRFSARQFPNYSSELNVNALLLGDSALYLCASSTRTSAQETQYFGPGTRLLVL.

This clone was recorded only once. This sequence joins TRBV5-4 and TRBJ2-7; possible D gene TRBD1, 6 bases. Per the germline V gene, CDR1 is SGHNT and CDR2 is YYREEE (reference sequence). Trimming shortened V by 4 bases and J by 3 bases, and 11 bases separated the two germline ends. The CDR3 has 13 amino acids. CDR3 sequence reads: CASSLGQHYEQYF. In DNA, the CDR3 is TGTGCCAGCAGCCTAGGACAGCACTACGAGCAGTACTTC.

As to this clone: Different DNA sequences within this sample yield the same CDR3. The chain uses TRBV28 and TRBJ1-5; no clear D gene. This CDR3 is 13 amino acids long. Per germline, CDR1 MDHEN and CDR2 SYDVKM. The V gene lost 5 bases and the J gene lost 0 bases, with 5 bases spanning the gap. CDR3 in DNA: TGTGCCAGCAGTCCATATAGCAATCAGCCCCAGCATTTT. Translated, it gives CASSPYSNQPQHF. Supplemented by reference TRBV28 and TRBJ1-5, the full variable domain reads DVKVTQSSRYLVKRTGEKVFLECVQDMDHENMFWYRQDPGLGLRLIYFSYDVKMKEKGDIPEGYSVSREKKERFSLILESASTNQTSMYLCASSPYSNQPQHFGDGTRLSIL.

The rearrangement joins TRBV27 to TRBJ2-7; D is ambiguous. With 4 bases removed from V and 4 bases from J, the gap between germline ends came to 11 bases. The CDR3 extends over 13 amino acids. CDR1 and CDR2 (germline): MNHEY, SMNVEV (reference sequence). CDR3 in amino acids: CASSSRVLYEQYF. DNA for the CDR3: TGTGCCAGCAGTTCCCGGGTCCTTTACGAGCAGTACTTC.

V gene TRBV5-1 combines with J gene TRBJ2-7; no clear D gene. Germline V gene data show CDR1 as SGHRS and CDR2 as YFSETQ. The CDR3 contains 16 residues. Trimming stripped 2 bases from V and 0 bases from J, with 15 bases between. CDR3 nucleotides: TGCGCCAGCAGCTTCCCAACCCCGGGCAGCTCCTACGAGCAGTACTTC. Its protein product is CASSFPTPGSSYEQYF.

J is TRBJ2-7 and V is TRBV9, with D perhaps matching TRBD2 (6 bases). The CDR3 length is 15 residues. V was clipped by 4 bases and J by 4 bases, with 18 bases between them. Germline-derived CDR1 and CDR2 are SGDLS and YYNGEE. The CDR3 DNA is TGTGCCAGCAGCCCAGAGGGGACTCCTAGTTACGAGCAGTACTTC. It codes for CASSPEGTPSYEQYF.

Regarding this clone: This sample also contains other DNA sequences that code for the same CDR3. This chain links TRBV19 with TRBJ1-5, with 10 bases matching TRBD1. CDR3 size: 15 residues. The germline V gene encodes CDR1 LNHDA and CDR2 SQIVND (reference sequence). Losses at the gene ends were 4 bases for V and 1 base for J; bases not matched to a gene: 1. The CDR3 coding sequence is TGTGCCAGTAGTAGACAGGGGGCCAGCAATCAGCCCCAGCATTTT. This gives the protein CASSRQGASNQPQHF.

V is TRBV30 and J is TRBJ1-5; the D gene is possibly TRBD1 (6 bases). The CDR3 consists of 14 residues. Looked up from germline, CDR1 is GTSNPN and CDR2 is SVGIG (reference sequence). The V end was cut by 4 bases, the J end by 4 bases, with 14 bases between. As DNA, the CDR3 is TGTGCCTGGACCGGGGGGGCAGGGAATCAGCCCCAGCATTTT. Residues: CAWTGGAGNQPQHF.

This chain joins TRBV2 and TRBJ1-1; D is uncertain. Trimming took 4 bases from V and 0 from J, leaving 21 bases between them. The CDR3 covers 18 residues. The V gene's germline CDR1 is SNHLY and CDR2 FYNNEI. As DNA, the CDR3 is TGTGCCAGCAGTGGGGATGGAGAAAAGGCGTCGATGAACACTGAAGCTTTCTTT. Translating it yields CASSGDGEKASMNTEAFF.

A remark on this clone: This sample also contains other DNA sequences that code for the same CDR3. The rearrangement uses TRBV4-1 and TRBJ2-7; no clear D. Germline CDR1 is MGHRA and CDR2 is YSYEKL. V lost 0 bases, J lost 2 bases, and 5 bases lay in between. This CDR3 is 13 amino acids long. The CDR3 DNA reads TGCGCCAGCAGCCAAGATAGGGCCTACGAGCAGTACTTC. Amino acid sequence: CASSQDRAYEQYF.

The table lists this clone with a count of one. The chain links TRBV7-8 to TRBJ2-2; 8 bases fit TRBD2. The germline gives CDR1 SGHVS, CDR2 FQNEAQ. The CDR3 spans 18 residues. The trim removed 7 bases at V and 0 bases at J, leaving 13 bases unmatched. The CDR3 loop is CASIPLAGPSANTGELFF. As DNA, the CDR3 is TGTGCCAGCATTCCTTTAGCGGGACCTAGCGCGAACACCGGGGAGCTGTTTTTT.